These 8 T cell receptor beta chains were all obtained from the same sample, sequenced in a study of T cell responses to AZD1222 COVID-19 vaccine. TCRdb's copy holds only in-frame clones and misses some; the assay was immunoSEQ multiplex PCR. The sample has about 86,000 clones, 78% seen once. The starting material was peripheral blood, obtained on day 0 of AZD1222 vaccination. These receptors originate from an adult in good health.

This chain uses TRBV7-2 with TRBJ2-1; D gene ambiguous. Trimming removed 7 bases from V and 2 bases from J, with 9 bases in between. The CDR3 covers 13 residues. CDR1 and CDR2 from the germline V gene are SGHTA and FQGNSA. For the CDR3, the DNA is TGTGCCAGCAACTCGGATCCCTACAATGAGCAGTTCTTC. This encodes CASNSDPYNEQFF.

J is TRBJ2-7 and V is TRBV15, with 13 bases identical to TRBD2. This CDR3 comprises 18 residues. CDR1 and CDR2 (germline): LNHNV, YYDKDF (reference sequence). With 3 bases clipped from V and 1 base from J, the junction kept 9 bases outside the gene matches. In nucleotides, the CDR3 is TGTGCCACCAGCAGTCCACTAGCGGGAGGGCCTCGGTCCTACGAGCAGTACTTC. This codes for CATSSPLAGGPRSYEQYF.

The chain employs TRBV18 and TRBJ1-4; 9 nucleotides align to TRBD1. Trimming at V came to 2 bases and at J to 6 bases, leaving 1 base not matched to a gene. The CDR3 totals 14 residues. Germline assignment: CDR1 KGHSH and CDR2 LQKENI. The CDR3: CASSPRQGDEKLFF. Written as DNA, the CDR3 is TGTGCCAGCTCACCAAGACAGGGGGATGAAAAACTGTTTTTT.

The J gene is TRBJ1-4, the V gene TRBV6-5; D unresolved. The germline V gene has CDR1 MNHEY and CDR2 SVGAGI. The CDR3 totals 13 residues. Trimming stripped 10 bases from V and 0 bases from J, with 9 bases between. Here the CDR3 DNA reads TGTGCCATCTCTTGGGCAACTAATGAAAAACTGTTTTTT. Encoded protein: CAISWATNEKLFF.

Only one count was recorded for this clone. The V and J genes are TRBV9 and TRBJ1-1, with D possibly matching TRBD1 (5 bases). Trimming removed 0 bases from V and 4 bases from J, with 13 bases in between. Per germline, CDR1 SGDLS and CDR2 YYNGEE. The CDR3 length is 15 residues. This chain's CDR3 is CASSVAPAGITEAFF. The DNA for the CDR3 is TGTGCCAGCAGCGTAGCCCCGGCAGGGATCACTGAAGCTTTCTTT.

V gene TRBV30 combines with J gene TRBJ2-3; D is unclear. The V gene lost 2 bases and the J gene lost 6 bases, with 12 bases spanning the gap. Germline CDR1 and CDR2: GTSNPN and SVGIG (reference sequence). The CDR3 has 13 amino acids. In nucleotides, the CDR3 is TGTGCCTGGAGTAGTGGGATTATGGATACGCAGTATTTT. This gives the protein CAWSSGIMDTQYF. The full variable domain, in which reference TRBV30 and TRBJ2-3 provide the parts outside the CDR3, is SQTIHQWPATLVQPVGSPLSLECTVEGTSNPNLYWYRQAAGRGLQLLFYSVGIGQISSEVPQNLSASRPQDRQFILSSKKLLLSDSGFYLCAWSSGIMDTQYFGPGTRLTVL.

V and J are TRBV19 and TRBJ1-1; D is unclear. From germline, CDR1 is LNHDA and CDR2 SQIVND (reference sequence). V lost 5 bases, J lost 1 base, and 8 bases lay in between. This CDR3 comprises 13 residues. The CDR3 reads CASSLVENTEAFF. CDR3 bases: TGTGCCAGTAGTCTGGTAGAGAACACTGAAGCTTTCTTT.

The V gene is TRBV11-2, the J gene TRBJ2-1; D may be TRBD1 (6 bases). CDR1 is SGHAT, CDR2 FQNNGV, per germline. Trimming took 4 bases from V and 0 from J, leaving 7 bases between them. This CDR3 has 14 amino acids. The CDR3: CASSSDSSYNEQFF. CDR3 sequence (DNA): TGTGCCAGCAGCTCGGACAGCTCCTACAATGAGCAGTTCTTC.